This entry lists 8 T cell receptor beta chains sequenced from one sample in a study of cytomegalovirus exposure and HLA in healthy donors. The PCR ran on 60 Vbeta and 13 Jbeta primers. Using immunoSEQ multiplex PCR, the repertoire was profiled, and TCRdb retains in-frame clones only, with some absent. The sample lists about 160,000 clones, more than 80% seen once, with over 10% in the top ten. Sequenced sample: PBMCs. These receptors all stem from a woman aged 45-59 years in good health and CMV-seronegative.

The CDR3 bases are TGTGCCAGCAAATTAGGACTAGTTCTCACCGGGGAGCTGTTTTTT. Translated, it gives CASKLGLVLTGELFF. V is TRBV18 and J is TRBJ2-2, with TRBD2 identical over 7 bases. Germline loops: CDR1 KGHSH, CDR2 LQKENI. The length of the CDR3 is 15 residues. Unmatched junction bases numbered 10, after V lost 8 bases and J lost 4 bases.

The rearrangement joins TRBV9 to TRBJ2-4; 11 bases are a match to TRBD2. The CDR3 is 16 amino acids. V was clipped by 2 bases and J by 5 bases; unmatched bases: 6. Germline assignment: CDR1 SGDLS and CDR2 YYNGEE. CDR3 protein: CASSVLAGGRENIQYF. In DNA, the CDR3 is TGTGCCAGCAGCGTTCTAGCGGGGGGCCGGGAAAACATTCAGTACTTC.

The rearrangement uses TRBV6-6 and TRBJ1-5; 8 bases line up with TRBD1. V gave up 5 bases and J gave up 4 bases; unmatched junction bases: 10. Looked up from germline, CDR1 is MNHNY and CDR2 is SVGAGI (reference sequence). CDR3 size: 16 residues. The CDR3 sequence: CASSTPSTGENQPQHF. CDR3 nucleotide sequence: TGTGCCAGCAGTACCCCTTCGACAGGGGAAAATCAGCCCCAGCATTTT.

DNA of the CDR3: TGTGCCAGCAGCTTAGATTATCGGACTAGCGGATACAATGAGCAGTTCTTC. Residues: CASSLDYRTSGYNEQFF. The chain combines TRBV7-9 with TRBJ2-1; 10 positions agree with TRBD2. This CDR3 is 17 amino acids long. Germline CDR1 is SEHNR and CDR2 is FQNEAQ (reference sequence). The trim removed 1 base at V and 4 bases at J, leaving 7 bases unmatched.

The chain carries TRBV16 and TRBJ2-1; 8 nucleotides line up with TRBD2. From germline, CDR1 is KGHSY and CDR2 FQNENV. V shed 5 bases and J 5 bases; nucleotides not matched to a gene: 5. This CDR3 contains 14 residues. The CDR3 sequence: CASSKPGLDNEQFF. The DNA of the CDR3 is TGTGCCAGCAGCAAACCGGGACTAGACAATGAGCAGTTCTTC.

The chain uses TRBV30 and TRBJ1-1; D is unclear. The V and J ends lost 5 bases and 1 base respectively, with 8 bases between them. The CDR3 consists of 12 residues. Per germline, CDR1 GTSNPN and CDR2 SVGIG (reference sequence). As DNA, the CDR3 is TGTGCCTGGTTGGACTGGAACACTGAAGCTTTCTTT. It yields the protein CAWLDWNTEAFF.

The chain recombines TRBV7-2 with TRBJ2-7; D is perhaps TRBD1 (6 bases). This CDR3 has 15 residues. Per the germline V gene, CDR1 is SGHTA and CDR2 is FQGNSA. With 4 bases removed from V and 0 bases from J, the gap between germline ends came to 13 bases. CDR3 in DNA: TGTGCCAGCAGCTCAGACAGGCTGAGCTCCTACGAGCAGTACTTC. Its protein product is CASSSDRLSSYEQYF.

This clone was counted a few times. The chain employs TRBV5-1 and TRBJ1-1, with D tentatively TRBD1 (6 bases). The CDR3 totals 14 residues. CDR1 SGHRS and CDR2 YFSETQ come from the germline V gene. Trimming left V 1 base short and J 0 bases short, with 7 bases between. CDR3 residues: CASSLRTVNTEAFF. For the CDR3, the DNA is TGCGCCAGCAGCTTGAGGACAGTGAACACTGAAGCTTTCTTT. The full variable domain, completed using reference TRBV5-1 and TRBJ1-1, is KAGVTQTPRYLIKTRGQQVTLSCSPISGHRSVSWYQQTPGQGLQFLFEYFSETQRNKGNFPGRFSGRQFSNSRSEMNVSTLELGDSALYLCASSLRTVNTEAFFGQGTRLTVV.